This T cell receptor beta chain was retrieved from a study of T cell clones after liver transplantation. Across the study: Liver transplant recipients had immunosuppression withdrawal attempted within 2 years. Post-transplant blood was tracked for graft-donor-reactive T cell clones identified in a pre-transplant mixed lymphocyte reaction. Three of eight recipients were HCV-positive; others had non-autoimmune, non-viral indications. Samples came pre-transplant, pre-randomization before withdrawal, and post-randomization after withdrawal ended.

A few counts support this clone. CDR3 length: 15 amino acids. V shed 5 bases, J shed 3 bases, and the junction held 11 bases outside the gene matches. Germline lookup yields CDR1 SGHRS and CDR2 YFSETQ. Sequencing was performed with immunoSEQ multiplex PCR; in TCRdb, only in-frame clones are kept and a portion is missing. The data contain more than 70,000 clones, approximately 82% of them singletons. The receptor's source is a human patient who received a liver transplant. Some T cells may trace back to the graft donor. The chain is built from TRBV5-1 and TRBJ2-7; TRBD2 agrees at 7 bases. The starting material was CD4+ T cells from blood, obtained at the 22-month timepoint. The CDR3: CASSEGTSEYYEQYF. The CDR3 DNA is TGCGCCAGCAGTGAGGGCACTAGCGAATACTACGAGCAGTACTTC.